The rows below give T cell receptor beta chains drawn from one sample of a study of blood T cells in healthy people across ages. TCRdb re-analysed the 5' RACE reads in MiXCR, keeping a single row per CDR3 protein. The sample carries 850,000 to 1,300,000 distinct CDR3 sequences, over 35% recorded once. The specimen sequenced was blood. All receptors come from a woman aged 55-75 years in good health. The CDR3 runs from the conserved cysteine through the conserved F or W. The D gene is left open where the match is weak. Size is stated for part of the rows, as once, few or many counts, or as a class when the clone is expanded.

NA | NA | TRBJ2-7 | TRBV12-3/TRBV12-4 | CASSLGIGDPYEQYF | TGTGCCAGCAGTTTAGGTATAGGGGATCCCTACGAGCAGTACTTC
NA | TRBD2 | TRBJ2-7 | TRBV7-8 | CASSLPPTGTSGRAGYNEQYF | TGTGCCAGCAGCTTACCCCCGACCGGGACTAGCGGGAGGGCCGGGTACAATGAGCAGTACTTC
NA | NA | TRBJ2-5 | TRBV2 | CASSGVAQETQYF | TGTGCCAGCAGTGGGGTAGCTCAAGAGACCCAGTACTTC
few | NA | TRBJ1-5 | TRBV20-1 | CSASRSNQPQHF | TGCAGTGCTAGCAGGAGCAATCAGCCCCAGCATTTT
NA | NA | TRBJ2-5 | TRBV20-1 | CSAEDRTGDQETQYF | TGCAGTGCTGAAGATCGGACCGGGGACCAAGAGACCCAGTACTTC
NA | TRBD2 | TRBJ2-1 | TRBV5-5 | CASSFLSGGTTGTSGNNEQFF | TGTGCCAGCAGCTTCCTGTCAGGGGGCACTACCGGGACTAGCGGGAACAATGAGCAGTTCTTC
few | NA | TRBJ2-3 | TRBV6-2/TRBV6-3 | CASNTIRESSDTQYF | TGTGCCAGCAATACTATAAGGGAGAGCTCAGATACGCAGTATTTT
NA | NA | TRBJ2-7 | TRBV6-1 | CASSEATPDISYEQYF | TGTGCCAGCAGTGAAGCAACCCCGGACATTTCCTACGAGCAGTACTTC
NA | NA | TRBJ1-6 | TRBV27 | CASSFRTSQGSPLHF | TGTGCCAGCAGTTTTCGGACAAGTCAAGGTTCACCCCTCCACTTT
NA | TRBD1 | TRBJ2-1 | TRBV25-1 | CAGSDHARTGNPTRSSYNEQFF | TGTGCCGGCAGTGACCATGCGAGGACAGGAAACCCTACCAGGAGCTCCTACAATGAGCAGTTCTTC
NA | TRBD1 | TRBJ1-5 | TRBV6-6 | CASSGTGGGNQPQHF | TGTGCCAGCAGTGGGACAGGGGGCGGTAATCAGCCCCAGCATTTT
NA | NA | TRBJ2-1 | TRBV4-2 | CASSHSWDNEQFF | TGTGCCAGCAGCCATTCTTGGGACAATGAGCAGTTCTTC
many | TRBD2 | TRBJ2-7 | TRBV20-1 | CSAREGGGPFYEQYF | TGCAGTGCTAGAGAGGGGGGAGGGCCGTTTTACGAGCAGTACTTC
few | NA | TRBJ2-7 | TRBV5-1 | CASSWTTGDPYEQYF | TGCGCCAGCAGCTGGACGACAGGTGATCCCTACGAGCAGTACTTC
NA | NA | TRBJ2-5 | TRBV12-3/TRBV12-4 | CASSSGTRREETQYF | TGTGCCAGCAGCTCCGGGACCCGGAGGGAGGAGACCCAGTACTTC
NA | TRBD2 | TRBJ2-1 | TRBV3-1 | CASSQDWKLGSGRLNEQFF | TGTGCCAGCAGCCAAGATTGGAAACTGGGGAGCGGGAGATTAAATGAGCAGTTCTTC
few | TRBD1 | TRBJ2-2 | TRBV27 | CASSWDRRNTGELFF | TGTGCCAGCAGTTGGGACAGGAGGAACACCGGGGAGCTGTTTTTT
few | TRBD2 | TRBJ2-5 | TRBV20-1 | CSLLGTSGRLKTQYF | TGCAGTCTACTCGGGACTAGCGGGAGATTAAAGACCCAGTACTTC
NA | TRBD2 | TRBJ2-7 | TRBV4-1 | CASSQDRGLAGRGTYEQYF | TGCGCCAGCAGCCAGGACAGGGGACTAGCGGGACGCGGTACCTACGAGCAGTACTTC
NA | TRBD2 | TRBJ2-3 | TRBV3-1 | CASSQGTRGTDTQYF | TGTGCCAGCAGCCAAGGGACTAGAGGCACAGATACGCAGTATTTT
NA | NA | TRBJ2-5 | TRBV12-3/TRBV12-4 | CASSLGGGRKDEQYF | TGTGCCAGCAGCCTAGGAGGGGGAAGGAAGGATGAGCAGTACTTC
NA | NA | TRBJ2-6 | TRBV4-1 | CASSQDLGGQIPPGANVLTF | TGCGCCAGCAGCCAAGATCTAGGGGGACAAATTCCTCCTGGGGCCAACGTCCTGACTTTC
NA | NA | TRBJ2-5 | TRBV20-1 | CAPAGRETQYF | TGCGCTCCCGCGGGGAGGGAGACCCAGTACTTC
NA | TRBD1 | TRBJ1-5 | TRBV27 | CASSLRTGGNQPQHF | TGTGCCAGCAGCCTAAGGACAGGGGGCAATCAGCCCCAGCATTTT
once | TRBD1 | TRBJ1-6 | TRBV28 | CASRGTGPYNSPLHF | TGTGCCAGCAGGGGGACAGGGCCCTATAATTCACCCCTCCACTTT
few | TRBD1 | TRBJ1-6 | TRBV20-1 | CSARGQGAGSPLHF | TGCAGTGCTAGAGGACAGGGGGCAGGTTCACCCCTCCACTTT
NA | NA | TRBJ2-7 | TRBV30 | CAWSPPGLYTSQYF | TGTGCCTGGAGCCCCCCGGGACTTTATACGAGCCAGTACTTC
once | NA | TRBJ2-7 | TRBV7-2 | CASSFLAATYEQYF | TGTGCCAGCAGCTTTCTGGCAGCCACCTACGAGCAGTACTTC
NA | NA | TRBJ2-7 | TRBV20-1 | CSASARIGDGEQYF | TGCAGTGCTAGTGCCCGGATAGGGGACGGCGAGCAGTACTTC
NA | NA | TRBJ2-3 | TRBV24-1 | CATSDPLVGVVPDTQYF | TGTGCCACCAGTGATCCCCTGGTGGGAGTAGTCCCAGATACGCAGTATTTT
NA | NA | TRBJ2-7 | TRBV20-1 | CSARGAVGYEQYF | TGCAGTGCTAGAGGCGCCGTCGGCTACGAGCAGTACTTC
NA | NA | TRBJ2-5 | TRBV25-1 | CASSERLIQGRETQYF | TGTGCCAGCAGTGAACGGCTAATACAGGGTAGAGAGACCCAGTACTTC
few | NA | TRBJ1-2 | TRBV5-1 | CASTPGAPSNGYTF | TGCGCCAGCACCCCGGGGGCCCCTAGCAATGGCTACACCTTC
NA | NA | TRBJ1-2 | TRBV9 | CATPGPPGPNQMGYTF | TGTGCCACACCCGGACCCCCAGGGCCCAACCAAATGGGCTACACCTTC
NA | NA | TRBJ1-4 | TRBV28 | CASSLATRTNEKLFF | TGTGCCAGCAGTTTAGCCACACGGACTAATGAAAAACTGTTTTTT
NA | TRBD2 | TRBJ2-1 | TRBV5-6 | CASSLVREGQGEQFF | TGTGCCAGCAGCTTGGTGCGGGAGGGCCAGGGTGAGCAGTTCTTC
NA | NA | TRBJ2-7 | TRBV20-1 | CSARVFLPRSYEQYF | TGCAGTGCTAGAGTCTTTTTGCCTCGGTCCTACGAGCAGTACTTC
NA | TRBD1 | TRBJ2-7 | TRBV20-1 | CSARTRTGGMYEQYF | TGCAGTGCTAGAACCCGGACAGGGGGCATGTACGAGCAGTACTTC
few | NA | TRBJ1-4 | TRBV6-6 | CASSILTGSNEKLFF | TGTGCCAGCAGTATACTCACAGGCAGTAATGAAAAACTGTTTTTT
NA | NA | TRBJ1-4 | TRBV20-1 | CSARKLSPGVTNEKLFF | TGCAGTGCTAGAAAACTATCTCCGGGGGTAACTAATGAAAAACTGTTTTTT
NA | TRBD1 | TRBJ2-5 | TRBV6-5 | CASSYLGQGAGWQETQYF | TGTGCCAGCAGTTACTTAGGACAGGGGGCTGGATGGCAAGAGACCCAGTACTTC
NA | TRBD2 | TRBJ2-1 | TRBV27 | CASNPLAGRNEQFF | TGTGCCAGCAACCCACTAGCGGGGAGGAATGAGCAGTTCTTC
NA | TRBD2 | TRBJ2-1 | TRBV20-1 | CSVTSGGLYNEQFF | TGCAGTGTTACTTCTGGGGGACTATACAATGAGCAGTTCTTC
NA | TRBD1 | TRBJ2-3 | TRBV4-2 | CASSTGTGTSTDTQYF | TGTGCCAGCAGTACCGGGACAGGGACTAGCACAGATACGCAGTATTTT
NA | TRBD1 | TRBJ2-7 | TRBV20-1 | CSAQGTDRGDYEQYF | TGCAGTGCTCAAGGCACGGACAGGGGGGACTACGAGCAGTACTTC
NA | NA | TRBJ2-1 | TRBV27 | CASGFPDEQFF | TGTGCCAGCGGATTCCCGGATGAGCAGTTCTTC
NA | NA | TRBJ1-2 | TRBV4-1 | CASSLLRGRRDGYTF | TGCGCCAGCAGCCTCCTCCGCGGGAGGAGGGATGGCTACACCTTC
NA | NA | TRBJ2-7 | TRBV20-1 | CGAGGIFSYEQYF | TGCGGAGCGGGCGGGATCTTCTCCTACGAGCAGTACTTC
NA | NA | TRBJ2-7 | TRBV20-1 | CSAATRLFSYEQYF | TGCAGTGCCGCTACTCGACTATTCAGTTACGAGCAGTACTTC
NA | NA | TRBJ2-5 | TRBV30 | CAWRGVAQETQYF | TGTGCCTGGAGGGGGGTAGCACAAGAGACCCAGTACTTC
NA | TRBD2 | TRBJ2-5 | TRBV5-1 | CASRGLGGTQETQYF | TGCGCCAGCAGAGGGCTGGGAGGGACTCAAGAGACCCAGTACTTC
few | NA | TRBJ2-3 | TRBV21-1 | CASSNLDRETDTQYF | TGTGCCAGCAGCAACTTGGACAGGGAGACAGATACGCAGTATTTT
once | TRBD1 | TRBJ2-2 | TRBV12-3/TRBV12-4 | CASSSGTGTRELFF | TGTGCCAGCAGTTCCGGGACAGGGACCCGGGAGCTGTTTTTT
few | TRBD2 | TRBJ2-1 | TRBV5-1 | CASSLVFSGSSYNEQFF | TGCGCCAGCAGTTTGGTGTTTAGCGGGAGTTCCTACAATGAGCAGTTCTTC
NA | NA | TRBJ1-5 | TRBV11-2 | CASSLRGKGQPQHF | TGTGCCAGCAGCTTACGGGGGAAAGGGCAGCCCCAGCATTTT
few | NA | TRBJ1-1 | TRBV5-8 | CASSLGSLLNTEAFF | TGTGCCAGCAGCTTGGGCAGCCTTCTTAACACTGAAGCTTTCTTT
NA | NA | TRBJ2-3 | TRBV5-6 | CASSLESRDTQYF | TGTGCCAGCAGCTTGGAGTCGAGAGATACGCAGTATTTT
NA | NA | TRBJ1-4 | TRBV27 | CASSVVEGSEKLFF | TGTGCCAGCAGTGTGGTAGAAGGGAGTGAAAAACTGTTTTTT
few | NA | TRBJ2-1 | TRBV29-1 | CSVEVAEFGADEQFF | TGCAGCGTTGAAGTTGCAGAGTTTGGGGCTGACGAGCAGTTCTTC